This T cell receptor beta chain originates from a study of T cell repertoires in cytomegalovirus infection. Study at large: Public TCR beta signature analysis indicated the presence of both CMV infection and matching HLA type.

This clonotype occurred a few times. Antigen unknown. The CDR3 length is 16 residues. Germline V gene sequence: CDR1 SEHNR, CDR2 FQNEAQ (reference sequence). V lost 5 bases and J lost 2, with 17 bases in between. Broader study findings: Using cumulative public TCR beta family frequency, the authors identified those who carried CMV together with the relevant HLA. HLA-C-restricted, CMV-specific TCR beta clonotypes were dominant ex vivo.

From the reads, TCRdb called clonotypes with MiXCR, one entry per CDR3 protein. This sample has hundreds of thousands of distinct CDR3 sequences, with about 11% found just once. Sample: PBMCs. The TCR comes from a human donor in good health (CMV status not recorded). Some clones in this sample may be carry-over from other donors' samples. This sequence joins TRBV7-9 and TRBJ2-3, with D perhaps being TRBD1 or TRBD2 (6 bases each). CDR3 sequence (DNA): TGTGCCAGCAGCAGGGCAGGGGAGGACCCCACAGATACGCAGTATTTT. Residues: CASSRAGEDPTDTQYF.